This TCR beta chain was sequenced for a study of blood T cell repertoires in COVID-19. Study information: There were acute and convalescent COVID-19 samples, and they came from the United States, Italy and Spain. The analysed material was cDNA or gDNA that came from T cells, B-cell-depleted T cells, or PBMCs.

V lost 3 bases to trimming and J lost 7 bases; unmatched junction nucleotides: 8. The V gene's germline CDR1 is MNHEY and CDR2 SMNVEV (reference sequence). This CDR3 contains 15 residues. Authors' methods: Amplification with reference gene primers provided the estimates of nucleated cell counts. Using immunoSEQ multiplex PCR, the repertoire was profiled, and TCRdb retains in-frame clones only, with some absent. D and trimming come from the DNA, and the V and J calls and clone size come from that table. The sample has 300,000 to 400,000 clones; almost 85% are singletons. The source material was peripheral blood. The genes are TRBV27 and TRBJ2-1; TRBD2 matches 8 bases. This clonotype originated in a human donor in a cohort sampled during active COVID-19. The CDR3 DNA sequence: TGTGCCAGCAGTTTGGCCGGGGGGGCCGATAATGAGCAGTTCTTC. It encodes CASSLAGGADNEQFF.